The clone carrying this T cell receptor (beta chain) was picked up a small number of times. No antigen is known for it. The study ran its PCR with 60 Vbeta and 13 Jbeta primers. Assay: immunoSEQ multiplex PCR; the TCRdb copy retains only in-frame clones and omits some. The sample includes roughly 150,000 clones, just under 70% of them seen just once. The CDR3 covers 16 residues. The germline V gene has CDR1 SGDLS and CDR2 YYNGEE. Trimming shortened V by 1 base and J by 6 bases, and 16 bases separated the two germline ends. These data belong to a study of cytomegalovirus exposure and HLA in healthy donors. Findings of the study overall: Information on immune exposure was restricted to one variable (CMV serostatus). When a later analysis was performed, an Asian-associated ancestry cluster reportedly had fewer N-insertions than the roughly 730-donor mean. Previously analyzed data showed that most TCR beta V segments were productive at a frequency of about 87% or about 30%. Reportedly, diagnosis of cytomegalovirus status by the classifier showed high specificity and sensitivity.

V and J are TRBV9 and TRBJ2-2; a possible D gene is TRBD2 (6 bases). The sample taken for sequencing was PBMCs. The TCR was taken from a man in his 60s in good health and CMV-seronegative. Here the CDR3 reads CASSVPGSRDAGELFF. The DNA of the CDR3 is TGTGCCAGCAGCGTACCCGGGAGCAGGGATGCCGGGGAGCTGTTTTTT. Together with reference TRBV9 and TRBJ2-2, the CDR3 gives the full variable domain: DSGVTQTPKHLITATGQRVTLRCSPRSGDLSVYWYQQSLDQGLQFLIQYYNGEERAKGNILERFSAQQFPDLHSELNLSSLELGDSALYFCASSVPGSRDAGELFFGEGSRLTVL.